This T cell receptor beta chain was profiled in a study of T cell repertoires in cytomegalovirus infection. In the study overall: Newly reported HLA-C-restricted and thoroughly characterized HLA-B-restricted CMV epitopes were employed. CMV infection together with matching HLA type was indicated by public TCR beta signatures.

TCRdb processed the reads anew with MiXCR; each CDR3 protein has one entry. The sample records about 920,000 distinct CDR3 sequences, less than 35% being singletons. This clonotype was seen only a few times. Antigen unknown. Study-wide results and limits: People with CMV and the relevant HLA were identified by cumulative public TCR beta family frequency. The study found HLA-C-restricted CMV-specific TCR beta clonotypes dominating the ex vivo response.

Per the germline V gene, CDR1 is MNHEY and CDR2 is SMNVEV (reference sequence). CDR3 length: 14 residues. V was shortened by 2 bases and J by 5 bases, with 13 bases between the two germline ends. The chain combines TRBV27 with TRBJ2-7; TRBD1 might be the D (5 bases). This specimen consisted of cultured CD8+ T cells from PBMCs, obtained from culture after CMV antigen stimulation. The TCR originated in a human donor in good health (CMV status not recorded). Some clones in this sample may be carry-over from other donors' samples. The CDR3 reads CASSLTWQGDEQYF. The CDR3 coding sequence is TGTGCCAGCAGTTTAACGTGGCAGGGCGACGAGCAGTACTTC.